The sequence of this T cell receptor (beta chain) was determined in a study of CD8+CD57+ T cells in acquired aplastic anemia. This clonotype was seen repeatedly, ten times or more. CDR3 length equals 15 residues. The V and J ends lost 2 bases and 8 bases, in that order; junction bases with no gene match: 6. Genomic DNA constituted the template upon which TCR beta VDJ and CDR3 profiling was performed. Each CDR3 protein is one row after TCRdb ran MiXCR on the reads. The top ten hold roughly 62% of the sample, which has some 200,000 distinct CDR3 sequences, 65% seen once. Selection for sequencing was limited to patients who had shown CD8+CD57+ cell expansion by flow cytometry. No therapy had been given to the patients at the time of blood sampling.

The sample taken for sequencing was sorted CD4+, CD8+, or CD8+CD57+ T cells (not recorded which) from PBMCs. The sequence came from a human donor with aplastic anemia. The chain links TRBV12-3 or TRBV12-4 to TRBJ1-6; TRBD1 matches 7 bases. This chain's CDR3 is CASSLQQGVDSPLHF. CDR3 nucleotides: TGTGCCAGCAGTTTACAGCAGGGGGTTGATTCACCCCTCCACTTT.